These T cell receptor beta chains were read from a single sample in a study of blood T cell repertoires in COVID-19. Measured with immunoSEQ multiplex PCR; TCRdb has only the in-frame clones, and not every one. Among approximately 160,000 clones listed, roughly 86% were seen once. Specimen: peripheral blood. The receptors originated from a man aged 45 to 65 with active or convalescent COVID-19. The CDR3 runs from the conserved cysteine through the conserved F or W. Fields, in order: D gene, V gene, J gene, CDR3 protein. D genes are given only for firm matches.

D: .
V: TRBV4-1
J: TRBJ2-7
CDR3: CASSQEPSLTYEQYF

D: .
V: TRBV28
J: TRBJ1-1
CDR3: CASSPGFSGTEAFF

D: .
V: TRBV5-1
J: TRBJ1-2
CDR3: CASSLVGNGIYTF

D: TRBD2
V: TRBV4-2
J: TRBJ2-1
CDR3: CAISTSGRDYNEQFF

D: TRBD1
V: TRBV7-2
J: TRBJ2-4
CDR3: CASSLAPAGGAGIQYF

D: TRBD1
V: TRBV7-6
J: TRBJ1-3
CDR3: CASSLGTGFSGNTIYF

D: TRBD2
V: TRBV4-3
J: TRBJ2-7
CDR3: CASSQEGGVQYF

D: TRBD2
V: TRBV29-1
J: TRBJ2-7
CDR3: CSARLAGGDNEQYF

D: TRBD2
V: TRBV10-3
J: TRBJ2-3
CDR3: CATTSGVADTQYF

D: TRBD1
V: TRBV5-1
J: TRBJ2-7
CDR3: CASSATGMGQFYEQYF

D: TRBD2
V: TRBV4-3
J: TRBJ2-1
CDR3: CASSQGSLPRGLAYEQFF

D: TRBD1
V: TRBV18
J: TRBJ1-1
CDR3: CASMGTANTEAFF

D: TRBD2
V: TRBV18
J: TRBJ2-1
CDR3: CASSRTSGRVHNEQFF

D: TRBD2
V: TRBV10-3
J: TRBJ2-1
CDR3: CATSWGGSYNEQFF

D: .
V: TRBV7-2
J: TRBJ1-6
CDR3: CASRFGALHF

D: .
V: TRBV9
J: TRBJ2-5
CDR3: CASSPGLQETQYF

D: TRBD1
V: TRBV4-1
J: TRBJ1-2
CDR3: CASSQAEGGWYGYTF

D: TRBD2
V: TRBV24-1
J: TRBJ2-3
CDR3: CATGLAGVSTDTQYF

D: TRBD1
V: TRBV11-3
J: TRBJ2-7
CDR3: CASSSLGAGGFYEQYF

D: TRBD1
V: TRBV6-5
J: TRBJ2-7
CDR3: CASTAGQGTSYEQYF

D: TRBD2
V: TRBV13
J: TRBJ2-1
CDR3: CASKTSGRAYEQFF

D: TRBD1
V: TRBV6-1
J: TRBJ1-3
CDR3: CASSEAFTGVGNTIYF

D: .
V: TRBV5-8
J: TRBJ2-2
CDR3: CASSLQGNTGELFF

D: .
V: TRBV11-2
J: TRBJ2-3
CDR3: CASSRGTDTQYF

D: TRBD2
V: TRBV9
J: TRBJ2-3
CDR3: CASSPSGAGGPDYTQYF

D: .
V: TRBV18
J: TRBJ1-6
CDR3: CASSSQTGGANSPLHF

D: TRBD1
V: TRBV4-3
J: TRBJ2-7
CDR3: CASSQDPDRALGNHEQYF

D: TRBD1
V: TRBV28
J: TRBJ1-4
CDR3: CASSLGTGGHEKLFF

D: TRBD1
V: TRBV5-1
J: TRBJ1-6
CDR3: CASSLSWTGAASDSPLHF

D: .
V: TRBV19
J: TRBJ1-4
CDR3: CASSIVGREEKLFF

D: .
V: TRBV18
J: TRBJ1-6
CDR3: CASSPLPDSPLHF

D: TRBD1
V: TRBV3-1/TRBV3-2
J: TRBJ1-2
CDR3: CASSQETRQGSNYGYTF

D: .
V: TRBV7-9
J: TRBJ1-5
CDR3: CASSDSGGDQPQHF

D: TRBD1
V: TRBV12-5
J: TRBJ1-1
CDR3: CASGPRQGRTTEAFF

D: TRBD2
V: TRBV7-2
J: TRBJ2-7
CDR3: CASSLVTSGKGEQYF

D: TRBD2
V: TRBV19
J: TRBJ2-1
CDR3: CASSPGRTSRHNEQFF

D: TRBD1
V: TRBV5-6
J: TRBJ2-1
CDR3: CASSLGGFLVQGFDEQFF

D: .
V: TRBV12-3/TRBV12-4
J: TRBJ2-7
CDR3: CASSLGRSYEQYF